Listed below are T cell receptor beta chains from one sample, sequenced in a study of cytomegalovirus exposure and HLA in healthy donors. Clones were sequenced by immunoSEQ multiplex PCR, and TCRdb holds only the in-frame ones, with some missing. The table shows approximately 170,000 clones, with 60% to 85% occurring only once. Sequenced sample: PBMCs. The receptor set was obtained from a woman in her thirties or forties in good health and CMV-seropositive. The CDR3 runs from the conserved cysteine through the conserved F or W. The D gene is left open where the match is weak. Not every row has a clone size; where given, it reads once, few, many or a size class.

V gene	D gene	J gene	clone size	CDR3 length	CDR3 protein	CDR3 DNA
TRBV19	-	TRBJ1-1	-	13	CASSAAKNTEAFF	TGTGCCAGTAGTGCCGCTAAGAACACTGAAGCTTTCTTT
TRBV30	-	TRBJ1-1	few	12	CAWSPRFTEAFF	TGTGCCTGGAGTCCGCGATTTACTGAAGCTTTCTTT
TRBV5-1	TRBD1	TRBJ2-1	once	16	CASSLGWDRVQSEQFF	TGCGCCAGCAGCTTGGGGTGGGACAGGGTTCAGTCTGAGCAGTTCTTC
TRBV5-4	TRBD2	TRBJ2-3	-	14	CASSRRGGGDTQYF	TGTGCCAGCAGCCGGCGGGGGGGAGGAGATACGCAGTATTTT
TRBV18	TRBD2	TRBJ2-3	-	17	CASSPGTSGGTTDTQYF	TGTGCCAGCTCACCCGGGACTAGCGGGGGGACCACAGATACGCAGTATTTT
TRBV5-1	-	TRBJ2-5	once	13	CASSFTSGETQYF	TGCGCCAGCAGCTTTACCAGTGGAGAGACCCAGTACTTC
TRBV5-1	TRBD2	TRBJ2-3	-	15	CASSLSSGGTDTQYF	TGCGCCAGCAGCTTGAGTAGCGGGGGCACAGATACGCAGTATTTT
TRBV30	-	TRBJ2-7	once	13	CAWSLQGPYEQYF	TGTGCCTGGAGTTTACAGGGCCCCTACGAGCAGTACTTC
TRBV10-3	-	TRBJ1-6	-	13	CAIRSQGNSPLHF	TGTGCCATCCGGAGCCAGGGGAACTCACCCCTCCACTTT
TRBV5-4	TRBD2	TRBJ2-3	few	15	CASSAQRGDTDTQYF	TGTGCCAGCAGCGCTCAGCGGGGAGACACAGATACGCAGTATTTT
TRBV6-5	-	TRBJ1-1	-	16	CASSYGPTEANTEAFF	TGTGCCAGCAGCTACGGGCCGACAGAGGCGAACACTGAAGCTTTCTTT
TRBV5-6	-	TRBJ1-3	-	16	CASSLYLTGYGNTIYF	TGTGCCAGCAGCTTGTACCTGACAGGCTATGGAAACACCATATATTTT
TRBV25-1	-	TRBJ1-2	-	16	CASSGPWGLQTDGYTF	TGTGCCAGCAGTGGACCCTGGGGCCTCCAGACGGATGGCTACACCTTC
TRBV7-9	TRBD2	TRBJ2-1	few	16	CASSFGLAGGPDEQFF	TGTGCCAGCAGCTTTGGACTAGCGGGGGGGCCGGATGAGCAGTTCTTC
TRBV5-1	-	TRBJ2-1	-	14	CASSRGSSRGEQFF	TGCGCCAGCAGCAGGGGTTCTAGCCGGGGGGAGCAGTTCTTC
TRBV6-7	TRBD1	TRBJ2-1	-	11	CASSYDRAEFF	TGTGCCAGCAGTTATGACAGGGCTGAGTTCTTC
TRBV28	TRBD1	TRBJ2-7	few	15	CASSLTGTGTWEQYF	TGTGCCAGCAGCCTTACCGGGACAGGGACGTGGGAGCAGTACTTC
TRBV7-9	TRBD1	TRBJ2-7	few	16	CASSLTPGTGSYEQYF	TGTGCCAGCAGCTTAACGCCCGGGACAGGGTCCTACGAGCAGTACTTC
TRBV7-2	TRBD2	TRBJ2-7	-	17	CASSSSAGSGGVHEQYF	TGTGCCAGCAGCTCCAGCGCGGGTAGCGGGGGTGTCCACGAGCAGTACTTC
TRBV6-5	-	TRBJ1-2	-	14	CASSNRQAFNVYTF	TGTGCCAGCAGTAACAGACAGGCGTTTAACGTCTACACCTTC
TRBV6-1	TRBD1	TRBJ1-2	few	18	CASSADPRQGAMVYGYTF	TGTGCCAGCAGTGCTGACCCGCGACAGGGGGCGATGGTCTATGGCTACACCTTC
TRBV6-5	TRBD2	TRBJ2-3	-	15	CASSARGVPTDTQYF	TGTGCCAGCAGTGCACGGGGGGTCCCCACAGATACGCAGTATTTT
TRBV11-2	-	TRBJ1-3	-	15	CASRDWRAPGNTIYF	TGTGCCAGCAGGGACTGGCGAGCCCCTGGAAACACCATATATTTT
TRBV9	TRBD1	TRBJ2-7	-	16	CASSHTIGTGDYEQYF	TGTGCCAGCAGCCATACAATCGGGACAGGGGACTACGAGCAGTACTTC